This paragraph reports one T cell receptor (beta chain). These data are taken from a study of cytomegalovirus exposure and HLA in healthy donors. The PCR employed 60 Vbeta primers together with 13 Jbeta primers. Assay used: immunoSEQ multiplex PCR; TCRdb lists only in-frame clones, some missing. There are about 180,000 clones in the sample; about 69% occur only once, and roughly 2.8% lies in the top ten. V trimming: 5 bases; J trimming: 5 bases; junction bases outside the gene matches: 3. Germline loops: CDR1 MRHNA, CDR2 SNTAGT. The CDR3 totals 14 residues. The sequence came from a male donor in good health and CMV-seronegative. The material sequenced was PBMCs. The V and J genes are TRBV6-4 and TRBJ2-3, with 11 nucleotides matching TRBD2. CDR3 sequence: CASSPGLAGDTQYF. The DNA for the CDR3 is TGTGCCAGCAGTCCCGGACTAGCGGGAGATACGCAGTATTTT.